This entry lists 12 T cell receptor beta chains sequenced from one sample in a study of metastatic and nonmetastatic thyroid tumors. TCRdb re-clonotyped the PCR reads via MiXCR. Here the sample spans 25,000 to 30,000 clones, over 20% being singletons. No treatment of any kind had been given to any patient before thyroid surgery. The specimen sequenced was blood. The source is a female donor with papillary thyroid cancer or a benign thyroid nodule (not recorded which). Some clones in this sample may be carry-over from other donors' samples.

This clone was observed at least ten times. CDR3 nucleotide sequence: TGTGCCAGCAGCTCGCAGACAGGGGCTGGGGCCAACGTCCTGACTTTC. Translation gives CASSSQTGAGANVLTF. The chain has TRBV7-6 and TRBJ2-6; the match to TRBD1 covers 8 bases. The germline V gene encodes CDR1 SGHVS and CDR2 FNYEAQ. The CDR3 contains 16 residues. V was pared by 4 bases and J by 2 bases, with 4 bases of the junction left unmatched.

This clone has just a few counts. The chain is built from TRBV27 and TRBJ2-5; D unresolved. This CDR3 is 15 amino acids long. Deletions cut 0 bases from V and 2 bases from J, with 10 bases between. Per germline, CDR1 MNHEY and CDR2 SMNVEV (reference sequence). The CDR3 region has the DNA TGTGCCAGCAGTTTATCTTGGGTACTTCAAGAGACCCAGTACTTC. Residues: CASSLSWVLQETQYF.

V gene TRBV9 combines with J gene TRBJ2-7; D call uncertain. Trimming cost V 0 bases and J 4 bases, with 5 bases left between them. This CDR3 region has 12 residues. Germline CDR1 is SGDLS and CDR2 is YYNGEE. In nucleotides, the CDR3 is TGTGCCAGCAGCGTAGGAGGATACGAGCAGTACTTC. As protein: CASSVGGYEQYF.

The chain recombines TRBV18 with TRBJ2-3; D call uncertain. Trimming removed 1 base from V and 4 bases from J, with 9 bases in between. The CDR3 is 14 residues long. The V gene's germline CDR1 is KGHSH and CDR2 LQKENI. CDR3 coding DNA: TGTGCCAGCTCACCACTGGCAGTTCCAGATACGCAGTATTTT. Translation gives CASSPLAVPDTQYF.

This chain joins TRBV2 and TRBJ2-3; 7 bases match TRBD2. Trimming removed 1 base from V and 7 bases from J; junction bases left unmatched: 8. The germline V gene encodes CDR1 SNHLY and CDR2 FYNNEI. The CDR3 consists of 15 residues. CDR3 amino acids: CASSEGLAVSYTQYF. For the CDR3, the DNA is TGTGCCAGCAGTGAAGGGCTAGCGGTATCCTATACGCAGTATTTT.

The CDR3 here is CASSIHGVQGAFSIPEAFF. Here the CDR3 DNA reads TGTGCCAGCAGCATCCACGGGGTACAGGGGGCGTTTTCGATCCCTGAAGCTTTCTTT. This chain uses TRBV21-1 with TRBJ1-1; TRBD1, the table's D call, was not compared with the DNA. TRBV21-1 is designated a pseudogene. There are 19 residues in the CDR3.

This rearrangement joins TRBV3-1 to TRBJ1-5; no definite D call. Trimming cost V 1 base and J 7 bases, with 11 bases left between them. The germline V gene encodes CDR1 LGHDT and CDR2 YNNKEL (reference sequence). The CDR3 extends over 14 amino acids. The CDR3 coding sequence is TGTGCCAGCAGCCAAGGGGGTAGCGTGCAGCCCCAGCATTTT. Translated, it gives CASSQGGSVQPQHF.

To note about this clone: A much larger clone is a single base away; this may be a read error. In this CDR3 the conserved last residue, phenylalanine or tryptophan, is missing, so a read error is likely. The DNA is omitted, as the CDR3 cannot be located on it reliably, and the CDR3 follows TCRdb's listing. This chain uses TRBV28 with TRBJ2-7; no check of the table's D call, TRBD1, against the DNA was made. The CDR3 is made up of 13 amino acids, end residues included. CDR1 and CDR2 (germline): MDHEN, SYDVKM. The CDR3: CASTRATFTKHYL.

At least ten counts were recorded for this clone. The rearrangement links TRBV9 to TRBJ2-2; 9 bases align to TRBD2. The CDR3 is 17 amino acids. Germline V gene lookup returns CDR1 SGDLS and CDR2 YYNGEE. Germline trimming cut 0 bases from V and 3 bases from J; bases unmatched to any gene: 6. CDR3: CASSVGGSGSYTGELFF. The CDR3 nucleotides read TGTGCCAGCAGCGTAGGAGGTAGCGGGAGTTACACCGGGGAGCTGTTTTTT.

This clone was seen a few times. V and J are TRBV24-1 and TRBJ1-2; D perhaps matches TRBD1 (5 bases). CDR1 is KGHDR, CDR2 SFDVKD, per germline. The CDR3 has 13 residues. V lost 4 bases and J lost 5, with 10 bases in between. The CDR3 loop is CATSEGTVYGYTF. The CDR3 DNA is TGTGCCACCAGTGAGGGGACGGTATATGGCTACACCTTC.

V is TRBV7-2 and J is TRBJ2-1; either TRBD1 or TRBD2 may fit D (5 bases each). The germline V gene encodes CDR1 SGHTA and CDR2 FQGNSA. V lost 2 bases, J lost 12 bases, and 20 bases lay in between. The CDR3 is 15 amino acids. This chain's CDR3 is CASSLPWAGGGGQFF. CDR3 nucleotide sequence: TGTGCCAGCAGCTTACCGTGGGCTGGGGGTGGTGGGCAGTTCTTC. Complete variable domain (other parts from reference TRBV7-2 and TRBJ2-1): GAGVSQSPSNKVTEKGKDVELRCDPISGHTALYWYRQSLGQGLEFLIYFQGNSAPDKSGLPSDRFSAERTGGSVSTLTIQRTQQEDSAVYLCASSLPWAGGGGQFFGPGTRLTVL.

The chain links TRBV6-1 to TRBJ2-2; 7 nucleotides match TRBD2. V gave up 6 bases and J gave up 4 bases; unmatched junction bases: 5. The CDR3 covers 14 residues. CDR1 and CDR2 (germline): MNHNS, SASEGT. The CDR3 spells CASSQRDITGELFF. Written as DNA, the CDR3 is TGTGCCAGCAGCCAGCGGGATATCACCGGGGAGCTGTTTTTT.